Presented here are 30 T cell receptor beta chains from one specimen sequenced in a study of T cell responses to AZD1222 COVID-19 vaccine. Data came from immunoSEQ multiplex PCR; TCRdb stores just in-frame clones and leaves some out. This table has 75,000 to 90,000 clones, approximately 91% appearing once. The sample was peripheral blood, taken on day 0 of AZD1222 vaccination. The receptors here all came from an adult in good health.

This clone came up once. The V and J genes are TRBV19 and TRBJ1-5; maybe TRBD1 (5 bases). Germline CDR1 LNHDA, CDR2 SQIVND (reference sequence). The CDR3 is 14 amino acids. Trimming removed 5 bases from V and 3 bases from J, with 11 bases in between. The CDR3 nucleotides read TGTGCCAGTAGTTCATACAGGTACAATCAGCCCCAGCATTTT. Protein product: CASSSYRYNQPQHF.

The genes are TRBV7-9 and TRBJ2-1; possibly TRBD1 for D (5 bases). CDR1 and CDR2 (germline): SEHNR, FQNEAQ (reference sequence). V dropped 3 bases and J dropped 8 bases, with 14 bases sitting between them. CDR3 length: 14 residues. The CDR3 DNA follows: TGTGCCAGCAGCTTGGGTGTTAGGGGCGATGAGCAGTTCTTC. Its translation: CASSLGVRGDEQFF.

The chain joins TRBV30 to TRBJ1-1; perhaps TRBD1 as D (5 bases). Trimming pared 4 bases from V and 3 bases from J, leaving 15 bases between. Germline V gene lookup returns CDR1 GTSNPN and CDR2 SVGIG (reference sequence). This CDR3 has 14 amino acids. CDR3 bases: TGTGCCTGGAATGGCGGGGGGTGGGACACTGAAGCTTTCTTT. It is translated as CAWNGGGWDTEAFF.

V gene TRBV7-3 combines with J gene TRBJ2-1; TRBD2 is a possible D gene (5 bases). The CDR3 extends over 13 amino acids. Germline assignment: CDR1 SGHTA and CDR2 FQGTGA. V shed 5 bases and J shed 4 bases, with 9 bases lying between them. CDR3 in DNA: TGTGCCAGCAGCCCCGGGGTATACAATGAGCAGTTCTTC. Its protein product is CASSPGVYNEQFF.

CDR3 DNA: TGTGCCAGCAGCGATGGACAGGGTGGGGGTGGCTACACCTTC. Encoded protein: CASSDGQGGGGYTF. V is TRBV7-2 and J is TRBJ1-2; TRBD1 aligns across 8 bases. CDR3 length equals 14 residues. V was pared by 5 bases and J by 7 bases, with 9 bases of the junction left unmatched. Germline lookup yields CDR1 SGHTA and CDR2 FQGNSA.

The genes are TRBV5-1 and TRBJ2-7; the D gene could be TRBD1 or TRBD2 (6 bases each). The V end lost 2 bases, the J end lost 5 bases, and 14 bases lay between the germline ends. The germline V gene has CDR1 SGHRS and CDR2 YFSETQ. The CDR3 runs to 14 residues. This chain's CDR3 is CASSFGVGGDEQYF. CDR3 DNA: TGCGCCAGCAGCTTCGGGGTGGGGGGCGACGAGCAGTACTTC.

The chain combines TRBV5-1 with TRBJ1-5; 8 nucleotides agree with TRBD1. V lost 5 bases and J lost 2; bases outside the gene matches: 3. The CDR3 totals 14 residues. Germline V lookup: CDR1 SGHRS, CDR2 YFSETQ. In DNA, the CDR3 is TGCGCCAGCAGACCGGACAGGGGCAATCAGCCCCAGCATTTT. It is translated as CASRPDRGNQPQHF.

J is TRBJ1-5 and V is TRBV6-5; D is ambiguous. The V end lost 2 bases, the J end lost 5 bases, and 4 bases lay between the germline ends. Germline loops: CDR1 MNHEY, CDR2 SVGAGI. This CDR3 spans 12 amino acids. This CDR3 reads CASSYSDQPQHF. In DNA form, the CDR3 reads TGTGCCAGCAGTTACAGCGATCAGCCCCAGCATTTT.

V and J are TRBV30 and TRBJ1-2; perhaps TRBD1 as D (6 bases). Germline CDR1 reads GTSNPN; CDR2 reads SVGIG (reference sequence). CDR3 length equals 12 residues. Trimming cost V 4 bases and J 3 bases, with 9 bases left between them. The CDR3, as DNA: TGTGCCTGGACTGGGGGCGACTATGGCTACACCTTC. Protein: CAWTGGDYGYTF.

This clone appeared once. The V call is TRBV6-2 or TRBV6-3, the J call TRBJ2-3; 7 bases are shared with TRBD2. With 5 bases clipped from V and 2 bases from J, the junction kept 10 bases outside the gene matches. CDR3 size: 16 residues. Germline V CDR1 and CDR2: MNHEY, SVGEGT. The CDR3 spells CASSTYRDYNTDTQYF. The CDR3 DNA reads TGTGCCAGCAGTACCTACCGGGACTACAACACAGATACGCAGTATTTT.

Turning to this clone: At one end the junction does not follow the germline gene, possibly because of a read error. The rearrangement joins TRBV7-7 to TRBJ2-7; the match to TRBD1 covers 7 bases. This CDR3 is built from 17 residues. Looked up from germline, CDR1 is SSHAT and CDR2 is FNYEAQ (reference sequence). CDR3 amino acids: CASSRGVGRGNAYEQYF. The CDR3 region has the DNA TGTGCTAGCAGCCGAGGGGTAGGCAGGGGGAATGCCTACGAGCAGTACTTC.

The V and J genes are TRBV28 and TRBJ2-1; weak D call: TRBD1 (5 bases). V lost 2 bases and J 8 bases, leaving 7 bases between the germline ends. Per the germline V gene, CDR1 is MDHEN and CDR2 is SYDVKM. The length of the CDR3 is 12 residues. Here the CDR3 reads CASSLRGYEQFF. The CDR3 region has the DNA TGTGCCAGCAGTTTAAGGGGTTATGAGCAGTTCTTC.

This chain connects TRBV5-1 to TRBJ1-1; tentative D call: TRBD1 (6 bases). CDR3 length: 13 residues. Germline CDR1 is SGHRS and CDR2 is YFSETQ. Trimming took 6 bases from V and 3 from J, leaving 12 bases between them. Here the CDR3 reads CASTAGVDTEAFF. In DNA form, the CDR3 reads TGCGCCAGCACGGCAGGGGTAGACACTGAAGCTTTCTTT.

In its sample, this clone was seen a few times. The V gene is TRBV5-1, the J gene TRBJ2-3; D is unresolved. The CDR3 is 15 residues long. Germline CDR1 is SGHRS and CDR2 is YFSETQ. The V and J ends lost 0 bases and 1 base respectively, with 9 bases between them. The CDR3 DNA is TGCGCCAGCAGCTTGGATGGTGGTGGCACAGATACGCAGTATTTT. It codes for CASSLDGGGTDTQYF.

CDR3 region: CASSLRSTDTQYF. As DNA, the CDR3 is TGTGCCAGCAGTTTAAGGAGCACAGATACGCAGTATTTT. This chain joins TRBV12-3 or TRBV12-4 and TRBJ2-3; D unresolved. This CDR3 is built from 13 residues. V was trimmed by 2 bases and J by 0 bases, leaving 3 bases between them.

V and J are TRBV13 and TRBJ1-1; D may be TRBD1 (5 bases). V was pared by 5 bases and J by 1 base, with 11 bases between. CDR1 is PRHDT and CDR2 is FYEKMQ in the germline V gene (reference sequence). The CDR3 runs 14 residues. The CDR3 reads CASSQTGRNTEAFF. The CDR3 nucleotides read TGTGCCAGCAGCCAAACAGGACGGAACACTGAAGCTTTCTTT.

The rearrangement links TRBV18 to TRBJ2-7; 7 positions match TRBD2. The trim removed 0 bases at V and 2 bases at J, leaving 1 base unmatched. Germline CDR1 reads KGHSH; CDR2 reads LQKENI. The CDR3 is 14 residues long. The chain's CDR3 is CASSPPREPYEQYF. The CDR3 region has the DNA TGTGCCAGCTCACCACCGCGGGAGCCCTACGAGCAGTACTTC.

This rearrangement joins TRBV11-2 to TRBJ1-1; no firm D call. The CDR3 loop spans 13 amino acids. V was cut by 1 base and J by 8 bases, with 11 bases left in between. The V gene's germline CDR1 is SGHAT and CDR2 FQNNGV. CDR3 residues: CASSLAFRTEAFF. CDR3 DNA: TGTGCCAGCAGCTTAGCCTTCAGAACCGAAGCTTTCTTT.

This chain links TRBV6-5 with TRBJ2-7; tentatively, D is TRBD1 or TRBD2 (5 bases each). V was cut by 2 bases and J by 6 bases, with 11 bases left in between. The CDR3 covers 13 residues. Germline values: CDR1 MNHEY, CDR2 SVGAGI. Written as DNA, the CDR3 is TGTGCCAGCAGTTACGGTCCGGGGCGCGAGCAGTACTTC. Translation: CASSYGPGREQYF.

The rearrangement uses TRBV5-1 and TRBJ2-1; 12 bases are a match to TRBD2. This CDR3 is 14 amino acids long. The germline V gene has CDR1 SGHRS and CDR2 YFSETQ. V lost 2 bases and J lost 8; bases outside the gene matches: 2. DNA for the CDR3: TGCGCCAGCAGCTTCACTAGCGGGGGGTATGAGCAGTTCTTC. Amino acids: CASSFTSGGYEQFF.

This clone was picked up one time. The rearrangement uses TRBV3-1 (or the pseudogene TRBV3-2) and TRBJ2-6; D gene uncertain. CDR1 and CDR2 (germline): LGHDT, YNNKEL (reference sequence). Between the trimmed V and J ends, which lost 3 bases and 4 bases, there was a span of 19 bases. The CDR3 length is 18 residues. The chain's CDR3 is CASSHGRPDPSGANVLTF. For the CDR3, the DNA is TGTGCCAGCAGCCATGGAAGGCCAGACCCCTCCGGGGCCAACGTCCTGACTTTC.

This sequence joins TRBV10-1 and TRBJ1-5; 7 bases map to TRBD1. The germline gives CDR1 WNHNN, CDR2 SYGVQD (reference sequence). V lost 6 bases, J lost 4 bases, and 15 bases stayed unmatched. The CDR3 contains 17 residues. The chain's CDR3 is CASRNLADRALNQPQHF. The CDR3 nucleotides are TGCGCCAGCAGGAATTTAGCCGACAGGGCCCTTAATCAGCCCCAGCATTTT.

The chain has TRBV5-1 and TRBJ1-1, with D perhaps TRBD1 (6 bases). Looked up from germline, CDR1 is SGHRS and CDR2 is YFSETQ. The CDR3 is 14 amino acids. V was pared by 1 base and J by 4 bases, with 11 bases between. CDR3 nucleotide sequence: TGCGCCAGCAGCTTGAGTTTAGGGGGCACTGAAGCTTTCTTT. It specifies CASSLSLGGTEAFF.

The chain employs TRBV9 and TRBJ2-7; TRBD1 is a possible D gene (6 bases). The CDR3 is 15 residues long. V gave up 3 bases and J gave up 0 bases, with 13 bases separating them. Germline CDR1 SGDLS, CDR2 YYNGEE. CDR3 residues: CASSGGPGPSYEQYF. The CDR3 nucleotides read TGTGCCAGCAGCGGGGGGCCAGGGCCCTCCTACGAGCAGTACTTC.

The V and J genes are TRBV2 and TRBJ1-3, with D possibly being TRBD1 (6 bases). This CDR3 has 15 residues. V lost 4 bases to trimming and J lost 0 bases, with 10 bases between them. The germline V gene has CDR1 SNHLY and CDR2 FYNNEI. CDR3 DNA: TGTGCCAGCAGTGCCTTGACAGGCTCTGGAAACACCATATATTTT. Protein: CASSALTGSGNTIYF.

This clone was recorded only once. This chain uses TRBV27 with TRBJ2-7, with D tentatively TRBD2 (5 bases). This CDR3 contains 15 residues. The germline V and J ends were trimmed by 3 bases and 4 bases, with 16 bases remaining between them. Germline V gene sequence: CDR1 MNHEY, CDR2 SMNVEV (reference sequence). The CDR3 bases are TGTGCCAGCAGTTTTACTAGACCCCTTCGGTACGAGCAGTACTTC. Residues: CASSFTRPLRYEQYF.

J is TRBJ2-1 and V is TRBV11-2; no clear D gene. CDR3 length: 12 amino acids. Deletions cut 5 bases from V and 9 bases from J, with 11 bases between. The germline gives CDR1 SGHAT, CDR2 FQNNGV. The CDR3 sequence: CASSHNPFEQFF. For the CDR3, the DNA is TGTGCCAGCAGCCATAACCCTTTTGAGCAGTTCTTC.

The CDR3 bases are TGTGCCAGTAGTATTGGCGGGGGGTCGGCCTACAATGAGCAGTTCTTC. Amino acid sequence: CASSIGGGSAYNEQFF. The chain links TRBV19 to TRBJ2-1; 8 nucleotides line up with TRBD2. J lost 2 bases, V lost 3 bases, and 6 bases had no gene match. The CDR3 loop spans 16 amino acids. The germline gives CDR1 LNHDA, CDR2 SQIVND (reference sequence).

The chain links TRBV27 to TRBJ1-2; TRBD1 agrees at 9 bases. The germline gives CDR1 MNHEY, CDR2 SMNVEV (reference sequence). The CDR3 length is 15 residues. V trimming: 4 bases; J trimming: 7 bases; junction bases outside the gene matches: 10. The CDR3 is CASSSPRTGVFGYTF. The CDR3 nucleotides read TGTGCCAGCAGTTCCCCCAGGACAGGGGTGTTTGGCTACACCTTC.

CDR3 amino acids: CASSFSATNEKLFF. The CDR3 nucleotides read TGCGCCAGCAGCTTTAGTGCAACTAATGAAAAACTGTTTTTT. The chain is built from TRBV5-1 and TRBJ1-4; D is unresolved. This CDR3 has 14 residues. Trimming left V 2 bases short and J 0 bases short, with 5 bases between. From germline, CDR1 is SGHRS and CDR2 YFSETQ.